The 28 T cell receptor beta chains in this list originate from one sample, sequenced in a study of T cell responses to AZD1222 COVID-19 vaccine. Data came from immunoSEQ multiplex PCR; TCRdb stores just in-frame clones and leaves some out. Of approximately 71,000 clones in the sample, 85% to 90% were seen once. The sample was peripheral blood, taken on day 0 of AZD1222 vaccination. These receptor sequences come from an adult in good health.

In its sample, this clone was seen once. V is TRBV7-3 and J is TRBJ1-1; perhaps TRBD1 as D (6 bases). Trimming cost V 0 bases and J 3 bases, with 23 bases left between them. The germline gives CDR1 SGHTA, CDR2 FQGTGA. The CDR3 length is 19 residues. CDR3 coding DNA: TGTGCCAGCAGCTTAACCGTATCGGGGGCTCGAAAGTCGGACACTGAAGCTTTCTTT. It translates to CASSLTVSGARKSDTEAFF.

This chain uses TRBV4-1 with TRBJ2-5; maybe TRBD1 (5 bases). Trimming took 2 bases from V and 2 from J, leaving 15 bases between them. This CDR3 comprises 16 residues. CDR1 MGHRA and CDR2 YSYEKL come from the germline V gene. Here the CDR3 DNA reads TGCGCCAGCAGCCAACAGGGATCGGTGGGGCAAGAGACCCAGTACTTC. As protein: CASSQQGSVGQETQYF.

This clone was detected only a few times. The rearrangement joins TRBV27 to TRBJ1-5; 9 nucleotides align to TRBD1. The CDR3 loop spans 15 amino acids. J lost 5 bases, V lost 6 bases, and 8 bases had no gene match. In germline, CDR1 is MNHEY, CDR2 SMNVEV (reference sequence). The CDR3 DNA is TGTGCCAGCAGCCGCCAGACAGGGGGGGATCAGCCCCAGCATTTT. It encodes CASSRQTGGDQPQHF.

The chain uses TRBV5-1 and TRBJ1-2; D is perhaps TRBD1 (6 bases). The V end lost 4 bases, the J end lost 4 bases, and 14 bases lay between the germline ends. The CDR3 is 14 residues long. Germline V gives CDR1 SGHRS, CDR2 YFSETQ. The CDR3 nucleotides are TGCGCCAGCAGCCGAATGGACAGTCTCTATGGCTACACCTTC. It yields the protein CASSRMDSLYGYTF.

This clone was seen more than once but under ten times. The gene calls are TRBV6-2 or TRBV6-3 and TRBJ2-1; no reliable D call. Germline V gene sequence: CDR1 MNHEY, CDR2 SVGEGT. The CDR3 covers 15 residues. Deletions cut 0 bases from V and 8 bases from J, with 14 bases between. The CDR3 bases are TGTGCCAGCAGTTACTCGTCCTCCCCAGGCCATGAGCAGTTCTTC. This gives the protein CASSYSSSPGHEQFF.

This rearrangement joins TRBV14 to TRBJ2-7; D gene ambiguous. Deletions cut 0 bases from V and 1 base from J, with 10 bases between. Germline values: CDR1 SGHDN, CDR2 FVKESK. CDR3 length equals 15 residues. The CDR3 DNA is TGTGCCAGCAGCCAAGAGAGCATCCTGTCCTACGAGCAGTACTTC. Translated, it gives CASSQESILSYEQYF.

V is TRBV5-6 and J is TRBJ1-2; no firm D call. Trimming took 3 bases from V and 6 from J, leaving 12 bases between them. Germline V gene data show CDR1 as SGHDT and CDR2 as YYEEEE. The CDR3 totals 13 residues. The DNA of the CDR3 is TGTGCCAGCAGCTCCTTTACAGTTGATGGCTACACCTTC. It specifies CASSSFTVDGYTF.

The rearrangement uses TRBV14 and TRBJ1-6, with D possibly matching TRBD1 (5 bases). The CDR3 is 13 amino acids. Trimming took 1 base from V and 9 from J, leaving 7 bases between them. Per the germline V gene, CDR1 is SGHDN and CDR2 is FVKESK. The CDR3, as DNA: TGTGCCAGCAGCCAAGGGGGCGGTTCACCCCTCCACTTT. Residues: CASSQGGGSPLHF.

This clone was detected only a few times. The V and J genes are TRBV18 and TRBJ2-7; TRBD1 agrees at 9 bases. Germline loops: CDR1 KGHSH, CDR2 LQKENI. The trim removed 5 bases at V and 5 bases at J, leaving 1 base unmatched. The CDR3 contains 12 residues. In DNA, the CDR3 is TGTGCCAGCTCAAGACAGGGGGACGAGCAGTACTTC. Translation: CASSRQGDEQYF.

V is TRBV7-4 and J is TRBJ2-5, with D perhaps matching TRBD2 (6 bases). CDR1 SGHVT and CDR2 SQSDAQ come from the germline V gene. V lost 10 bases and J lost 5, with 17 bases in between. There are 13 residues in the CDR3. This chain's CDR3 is CATPGLLWETQYF. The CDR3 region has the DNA TGTGCCACCCCGGGACTCCTTTGGGAGACCCAGTACTTC.

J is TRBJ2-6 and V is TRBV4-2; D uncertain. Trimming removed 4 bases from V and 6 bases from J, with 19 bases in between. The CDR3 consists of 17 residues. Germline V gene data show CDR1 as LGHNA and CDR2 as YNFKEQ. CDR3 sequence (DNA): TGTGCCAGCAGCCGAACGGGTTCCGGTGGGGAGGCCAACGTCCTGACTTTC. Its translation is CASSRTGSGGEANVLTF.

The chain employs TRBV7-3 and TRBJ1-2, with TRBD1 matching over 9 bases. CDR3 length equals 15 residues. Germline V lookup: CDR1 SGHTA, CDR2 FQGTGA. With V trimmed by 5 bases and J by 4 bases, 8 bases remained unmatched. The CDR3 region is CASSASGTGRYGYTF. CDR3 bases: TGTGCCAGCAGCGCCTCCGGGACAGGGCGCTATGGCTACACCTTC.

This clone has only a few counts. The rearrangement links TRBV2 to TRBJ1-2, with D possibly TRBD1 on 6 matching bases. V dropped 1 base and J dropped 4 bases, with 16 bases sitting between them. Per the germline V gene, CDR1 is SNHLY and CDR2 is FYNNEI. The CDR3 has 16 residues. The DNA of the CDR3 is TGTGCCAGCAGTGAAGAGGTGACAGGCCTTGGCTATGGCTACACCTTC. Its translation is CASSEEVTGLGYGYTF. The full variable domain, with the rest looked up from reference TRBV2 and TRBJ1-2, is EPEVTQTPSHQVTQMGQEVILRCVPISNHLYFYWYRQILGQKVEFLVSFYNNEISEKSEIFDDQFSVERPDGSNFTLKIRSTKLEDSAMYFCASSEEVTGLGYGYTFGSGTRLTVV.

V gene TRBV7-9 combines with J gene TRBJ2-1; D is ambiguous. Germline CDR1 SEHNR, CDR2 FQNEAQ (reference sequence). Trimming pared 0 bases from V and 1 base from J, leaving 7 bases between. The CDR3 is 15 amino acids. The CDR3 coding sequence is TGTGCCAGCAGCTTAGCGTCGGTTTCCTACAATGAGCAGTTCTTC. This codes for CASSLASVSYNEQFF.

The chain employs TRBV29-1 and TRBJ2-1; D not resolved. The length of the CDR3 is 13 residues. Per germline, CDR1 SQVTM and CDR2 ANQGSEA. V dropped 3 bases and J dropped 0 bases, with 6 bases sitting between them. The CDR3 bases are TGCAGCGTTGACAGAAGCTCCTACAATGAGCAGTTCTTC. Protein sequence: CSVDRSSYNEQFF.

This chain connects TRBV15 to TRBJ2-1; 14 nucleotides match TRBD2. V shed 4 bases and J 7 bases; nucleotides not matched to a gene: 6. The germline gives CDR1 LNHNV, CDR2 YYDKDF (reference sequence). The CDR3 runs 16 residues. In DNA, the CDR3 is TGTGCCACCAGCACACACGGACTAGCGGGAGGTAATGAGCAGTTCTTC. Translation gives CATSTHGLAGGNEQFF.

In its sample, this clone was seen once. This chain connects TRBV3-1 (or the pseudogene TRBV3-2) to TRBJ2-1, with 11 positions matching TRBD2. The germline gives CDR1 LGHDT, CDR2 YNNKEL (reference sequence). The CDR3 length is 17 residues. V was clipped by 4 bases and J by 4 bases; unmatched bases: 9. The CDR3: CASSPKAGLAEYNEQFF. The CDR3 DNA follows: TGTGCCAGCAGCCCCAAAGCGGGACTAGCGGAATACAATGAGCAGTTCTTC.

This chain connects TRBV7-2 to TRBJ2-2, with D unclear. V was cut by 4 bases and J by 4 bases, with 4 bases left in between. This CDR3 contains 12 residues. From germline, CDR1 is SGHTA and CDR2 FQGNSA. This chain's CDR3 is CASSYSTGELFF. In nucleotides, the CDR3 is TGTGCCAGCAGCTACAGCACCGGGGAGCTGTTTTTT.

CDR3 nucleotide sequence: TGTGCCAGCAGTTTAGGGGGAAATGGCTACACCTTC. Encoded protein: CASSLGGNGYTF. V gene TRBV12-3 or TRBV12-4 combines with J gene TRBJ1-2, with unresolved D. Trimming pared 1 base from V and 6 bases from J, leaving 6 bases between. The CDR3 length is 12 residues.

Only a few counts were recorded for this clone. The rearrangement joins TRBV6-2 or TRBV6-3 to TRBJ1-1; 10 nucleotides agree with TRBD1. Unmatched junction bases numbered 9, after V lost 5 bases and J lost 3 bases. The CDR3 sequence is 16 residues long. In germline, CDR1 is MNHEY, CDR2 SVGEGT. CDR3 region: CASSLPGQGIHTEAFF. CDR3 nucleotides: TGTGCCAGCAGTCTACCGGGACAGGGGATTCACACTGAAGCTTTCTTT.

CDR3 in amino acids: CASSIQGTRGGYEQFF. CDR3 sequence (DNA): TGTGCCAGTAGTATACAGGGGACTAGGGGGGGATATGAGCAGTTCTTC. The rearrangement joins TRBV19 to TRBJ2-1, with 8 nucleotides matching TRBD2. This CDR3 comprises 16 residues. The germline V gene encodes CDR1 LNHDA and CDR2 SQIVND (reference sequence). V lost 2 bases and J lost 8; bases outside the gene matches: 11.

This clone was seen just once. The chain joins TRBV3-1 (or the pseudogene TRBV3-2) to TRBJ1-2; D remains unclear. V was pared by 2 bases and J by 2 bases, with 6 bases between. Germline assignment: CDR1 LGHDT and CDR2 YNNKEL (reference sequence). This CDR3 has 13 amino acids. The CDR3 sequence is CASSQTKNYGYTF. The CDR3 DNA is TGTGCCAGCAGCCAAACGAAGAACTATGGCTACACCTTC.

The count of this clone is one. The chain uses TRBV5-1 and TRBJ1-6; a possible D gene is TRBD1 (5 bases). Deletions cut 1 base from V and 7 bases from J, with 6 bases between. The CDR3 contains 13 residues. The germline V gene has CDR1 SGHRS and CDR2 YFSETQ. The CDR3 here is CASSLQGNSPLHF. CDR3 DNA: TGCGCCAGCAGCTTGCAGGGAAATTCACCCCTCCACTTT.

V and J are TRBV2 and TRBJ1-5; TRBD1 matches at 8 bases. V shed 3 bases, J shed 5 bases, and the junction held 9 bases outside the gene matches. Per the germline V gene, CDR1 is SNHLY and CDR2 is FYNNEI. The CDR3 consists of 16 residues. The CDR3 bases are TGTGCCAGCAGTGATGATGCAGGGGGCTTCGATCAGCCCCAGCATTTT. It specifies CASSDDAGGFDQPQHF. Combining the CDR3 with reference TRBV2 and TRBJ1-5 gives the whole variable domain EPEVTQTPSHQVTQMGQEVILRCVPISNHLYFYWYRQILGQKVEFLVSFYNNEISEKSEIFDDQFSVERPDGSNFTLKIRSTKLEDSAMYFCASSDDAGGFDQPQHFGDGTRLSIL.

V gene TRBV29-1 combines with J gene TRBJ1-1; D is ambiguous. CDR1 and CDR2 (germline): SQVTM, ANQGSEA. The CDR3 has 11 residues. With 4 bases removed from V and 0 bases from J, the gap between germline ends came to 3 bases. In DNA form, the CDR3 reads TGCAGCGTTGCAATGAACACTGAAGCTTTCTTT. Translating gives CSVAMNTEAFF.

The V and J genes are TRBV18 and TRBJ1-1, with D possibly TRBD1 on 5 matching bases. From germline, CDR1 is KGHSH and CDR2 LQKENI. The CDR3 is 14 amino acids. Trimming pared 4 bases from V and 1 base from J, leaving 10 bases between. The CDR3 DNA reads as TGTGCCAGCTCACAATTGGACAAGAACACTGAAGCTTTCTTT. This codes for CASSQLDKNTEAFF.

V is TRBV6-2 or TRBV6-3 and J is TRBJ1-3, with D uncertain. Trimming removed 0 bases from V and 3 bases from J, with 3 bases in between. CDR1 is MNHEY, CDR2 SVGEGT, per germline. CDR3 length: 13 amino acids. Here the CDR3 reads CASSYSNGNTIYF. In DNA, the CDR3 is TGTGCCAGCAGTTACTCGAATGGAAACACCATATATTTT.

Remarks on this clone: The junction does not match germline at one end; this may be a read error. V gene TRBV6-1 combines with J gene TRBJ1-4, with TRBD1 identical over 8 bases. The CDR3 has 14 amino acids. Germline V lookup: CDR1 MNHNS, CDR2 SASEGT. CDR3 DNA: TGTGCCAGCAGTGAAGGGACAGGGAATGGAAAACTGTTTTTT. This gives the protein CASSEGTGNGKLFF.